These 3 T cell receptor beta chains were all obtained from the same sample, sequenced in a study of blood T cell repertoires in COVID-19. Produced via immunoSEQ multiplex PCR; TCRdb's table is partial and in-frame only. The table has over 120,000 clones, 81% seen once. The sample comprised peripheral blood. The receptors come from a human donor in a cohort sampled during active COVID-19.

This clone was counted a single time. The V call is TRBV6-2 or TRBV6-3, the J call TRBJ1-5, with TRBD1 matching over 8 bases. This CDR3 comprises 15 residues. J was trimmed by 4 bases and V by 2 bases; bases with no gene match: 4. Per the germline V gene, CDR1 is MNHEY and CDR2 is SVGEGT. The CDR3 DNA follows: TGTGCCAGCAGTTACGGGCAGGGGGCAAATCAGCCCCAGCATTTT. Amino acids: CASSYGQGANQPQHF.

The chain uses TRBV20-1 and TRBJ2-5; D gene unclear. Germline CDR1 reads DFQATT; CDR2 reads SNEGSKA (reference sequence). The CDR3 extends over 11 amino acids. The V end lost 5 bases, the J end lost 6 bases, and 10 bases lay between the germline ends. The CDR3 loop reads CSALVVQTQYF. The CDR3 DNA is TGCAGTGCTCTAGTGGTTCAGACCCAGTACTTC.

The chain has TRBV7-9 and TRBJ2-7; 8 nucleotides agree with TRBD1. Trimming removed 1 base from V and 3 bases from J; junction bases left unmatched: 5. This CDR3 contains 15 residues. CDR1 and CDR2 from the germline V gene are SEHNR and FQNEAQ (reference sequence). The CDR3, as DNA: TGTGCCAGCAGCTTAGGGGGAACAGGGGGCTACGAGCAGTACTTC. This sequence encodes CASSLGGTGGYEQYF. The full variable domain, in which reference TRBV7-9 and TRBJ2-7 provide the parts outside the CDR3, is DTGVSQNPRHKITKRGQNVTFRCDPISEHNRLYWYRQTLGQGPEFLTYFQNEAQLEKSRLLSDRFSAERPKGSFSTLEIQRTEQGDSAMYLCASSLGGTGGYEQYFGPGTRLTVT.